These 4 T cell receptor beta chains were sequenced from one sample in a study of cytomegalovirus exposure and HLA in healthy donors. 60 Vbeta and 13 Jbeta primers were used in PCR. Assay: immunoSEQ multiplex PCR; the TCRdb copy retains only in-frame clones and omits some. Of roughly 120,000 clones listed, over 60% are singletons. Sequenced: PBMCs. The receptor source for this set is a man aged 45 to 65 in good health and CMV-seronegative.

The chain couples TRBV5-4 to TRBJ2-1; D possibly corresponds to TRBD1 (5 bases). The CDR3 has 15 amino acids. V was shortened by 4 bases and J by 2 bases, with 13 bases between the two germline ends. CDR1 is SGHNT and CDR2 is YYREEE in the germline V gene (reference sequence). CDR3 nucleotides: TGTGCCAGCAGCCTTGACAGACCCCCCTACAATGAGCAGTTCTTC. Amino acid sequence: CASSLDRPPYNEQFF.

This rearrangement joins TRBV6-1 to TRBJ1-1; D unclear. The CDR3 totals 14 residues. Trimming removed 6 bases at V and 6 bases at J, with 17 bases between. The V gene's germline CDR1 is MNHNS and CDR2 SASEGT. CDR3 loop: CASSVTSGRPEAFF. DNA of the CDR3: TGTGCCAGCAGCGTGACTTCCGGGAGACCTGAAGCTTTCTTT.

V is TRBV2 and J is TRBJ1-5, with unresolved D. This CDR3 has 14 residues. Trimming took off 5 bases at V and 9 bases at J, with 17 bases between the two ends. Germline CDR1 and CDR2: SNHLY and FYNNEI. CDR3 amino acids: CASSFTHTGRPQHF. The CDR3 DNA is TGTGCCAGCAGTTTCACCCACACGGGAAGGCCCCAGCATTTT.

This chain uses TRBV7-9 with TRBJ2-5; 7 bases agree with TRBD1. Germline-derived CDR1 and CDR2 are SEHNR and FQNEAQ (reference sequence). The CDR3 spans 15 residues. V was pared by 2 bases and J by 3 bases, with 6 bases of the junction left unmatched. The CDR3 DNA sequence: TGTGCCAGCAGCTTAAGGCAGGGGGAAAAAGAGACCCAGTACTTC. Its protein is CASSLRQGEKETQYF.